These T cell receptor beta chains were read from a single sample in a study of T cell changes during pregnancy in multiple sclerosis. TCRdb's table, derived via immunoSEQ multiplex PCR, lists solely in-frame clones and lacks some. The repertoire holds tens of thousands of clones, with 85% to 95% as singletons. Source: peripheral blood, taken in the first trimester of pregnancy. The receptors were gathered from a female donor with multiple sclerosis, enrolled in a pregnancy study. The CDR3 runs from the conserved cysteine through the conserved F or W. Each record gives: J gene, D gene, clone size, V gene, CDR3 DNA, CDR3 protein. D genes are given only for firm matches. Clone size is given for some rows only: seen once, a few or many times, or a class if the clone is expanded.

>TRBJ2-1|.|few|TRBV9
TGTGCCAGCAGCGTCTCTAGCTCCTACAATGAGCAGTTCTTC
CASSVSSSYNEQFF
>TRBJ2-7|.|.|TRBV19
TGTGCCAGTAGTCCGGCAGGGCACTCCTACGAGCAGTACTTC
CASSPAGHSYEQYF
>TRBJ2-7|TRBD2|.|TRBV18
TGTGCCAGCTCGGGGACTAGCGGGAGCCCCTACGAGCAGTACTTC
CASSGTSGSPYEQYF
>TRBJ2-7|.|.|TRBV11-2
TGTGCCAGCAGCCCCGTTTCCTACGAGCAGTACTTC
CASSPVSYEQYF
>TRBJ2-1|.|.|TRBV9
TGTGCCAGCAGCGGTAGGGGGGGCAATGAGCAGTTCTTC
CASSGRGGNEQFF
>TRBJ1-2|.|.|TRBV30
TGTGCCTCCACGTGGGGGGATGGCTACACCTTC
CASTWGDGYTF
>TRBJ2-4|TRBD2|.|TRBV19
TGTGCCAGTAGTCCCGGGACTAGCGGGGGGTATAGAGCCAAAAACATTCAGTACTTC
CASSPGTSGGYRAKNIQYF
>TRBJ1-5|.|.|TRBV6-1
TGTGCCAGCAGTGGAGGGCATAGCAATCAGCCCCAGCATTTT
CASSGGHSNQPQHF
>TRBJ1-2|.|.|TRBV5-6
TGTGCCAGCAGCTTAGGGGGGGCGCAGGGCTACACCTTC
CASSLGGAQGYTF
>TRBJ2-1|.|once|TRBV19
TGTGCCAGTAGTAGGAGCGCTGAGCAGTTCTTC
CASSRSAEQFF
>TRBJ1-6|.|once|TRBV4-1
TGCGCCAGCAGCCCCCCGTCACCAGGGGCTCGGTCACCCCTCCACTTT
CASSPPSPGARSPLHF
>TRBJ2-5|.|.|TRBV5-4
TGTGCCAGCAGTCGAGAGGCCCAAGAGACCCAGTACTTC
CASSREAQETQYF
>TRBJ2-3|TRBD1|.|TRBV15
TGTGCCACCAGCTCCGAGACAGGGAGCACAGATACGCAGTATTTT
CATSSETGSTDTQYF
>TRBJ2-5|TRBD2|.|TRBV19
TGTGCCAGTAGTCCTTGGACTAGCGGGGGGGCCGTGGAGACCCAGTACTTC
CASSPWTSGGAVETQYF
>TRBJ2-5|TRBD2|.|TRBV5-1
TGCGCCAGCAGCTTGGCCGTGACTAGCGGGGGGGTAAGTGACTTC
CASSLAVTSGGVSDF
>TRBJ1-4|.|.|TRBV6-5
TGTGCCAGCAGTTACCTAGACCGTAATGAAAAACTGTTTTTT
CASSYLDRNEKLFF
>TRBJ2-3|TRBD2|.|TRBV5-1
TGCGCCAGCAGCTTACAGGGACTAGCGGGGGCCACCGGCACAGATACGCAGTATTTT
CASSLQGLAGATGTDTQYF
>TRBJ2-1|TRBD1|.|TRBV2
TGTGCCAGCAGGTGGGACAGGGCGAATGAGCAGTTCTTC
CASRWDRANEQFF
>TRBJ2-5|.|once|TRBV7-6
TGTGCCAGCAGCTTAGCGGGGGGACAAGAGACCCAGTACTTC
CASSLAGGQETQYF
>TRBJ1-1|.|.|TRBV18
TGTGCCAGCTCACCGGACAGCAACACTGAAGCTTTCTTT
CASSPDSNTEAFF
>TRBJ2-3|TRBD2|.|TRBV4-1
TGCGCCAGCAGCCAAGATAGCGGGGGGGTAACAGATACGCAGTATTTT
CASSQDSGGVTDTQYF
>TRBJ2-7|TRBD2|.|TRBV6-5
TGTGCCAGCAGTTGGGGACTAGCGGTTAACTACGAGCAGTACTTC
CASSWGLAVNYEQYF
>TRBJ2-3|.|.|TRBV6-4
TGTGCCAGCAGTGTCGCGGGGAAATACACAGATACGCAGTATTTT
CASSVAGKYTDTQYF
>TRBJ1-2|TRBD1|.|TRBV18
TGTGCCAGCTCACCACCGCTGGGACAGCCCAACTATGGCTACACCTTC
CASSPPLGQPNYGYTF
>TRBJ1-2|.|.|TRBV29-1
TGCAGCGTTGTCCGGGGATATGGCTACACCTTC
CSVVRGYGYTF